The 11 T cell receptor beta chains listed next were all sequenced from one sample in a study of blood T cell repertoires in COVID-19. Libraries were prepared by immunoSEQ multiplex PCR; TCRdb keeps only in-frame clonotypes and omits some of them. The sample includes 250,000 or so clones, about 83% of them seen just once. Material for sequencing was peripheral blood. All receptors derive from a human donor in a cohort sampled during active COVID-19.

V gene TRBV6-4 combines with J gene TRBJ1-1, with a tentative D call TRBD1 (5 bases). This CDR3 has 14 amino acids. Germline loops: CDR1 MRHNA, CDR2 SNTAGT. Trimming stripped 0 bases from V and 9 bases from J, with 14 bases between. CDR3 coding DNA: TGTGCCAGCAGTGACTCGAGCAGGGATAAAAAAGCTTTCTTT. Translating gives CASSDSSRDKKAFF.

The chain is built from TRBV6-5 and TRBJ2-7, with TRBD2 matching over 10 bases. Germline V CDR1 and CDR2: MNHEY, SVGAGI. The CDR3 contains 15 residues. V dropped 5 bases and J dropped 0; count of bases not matched to a gene: 4. CDR3 in amino acids: CASSPLAGDSYEQYF. The CDR3 DNA reads TGTGCCAGCAGTCCTCTAGCGGGAGACTCCTACGAGCAGTACTTC.

The chain has TRBV11-2 and TRBJ1-2, with D perhaps matching TRBD1 (5 bases). The CDR3 totals 16 residues. Germline values: CDR1 SGHAT, CDR2 FQNNGV. The ends were cut back, 5 bases at V and 2 bases at J, with 18 bases in the middle. The chain's CDR3 is CASSPTSRTQNYGYTF. The CDR3 DNA follows: TGTGCCAGCAGCCCTACAAGCCGGACACAGAACTATGGCTACACCTTC.

The chain employs TRBV6-6 and TRBJ1-5, with no clear D. Germline V gives CDR1 MNHNY, CDR2 SVGAGI (reference sequence). The V gene lost 2 bases and the J gene lost 4 bases, with 9 bases spanning the gap. This CDR3 has 14 amino acids. CDR3 coding DNA: TGTGCCAGCAGTTACCTGGGGAGTAATCAGCCCCAGCATTTT. Protein sequence: CASSYLGSNQPQHF.

The chain couples TRBV7-9 to TRBJ2-1, with a tentative D call TRBD2 (5 bases). CDR3 length: 15 amino acids. V lost 5 bases and J lost 2, with 13 bases in between. The germline V gene has CDR1 SEHNR and CDR2 FQNEAQ (reference sequence). CDR3 bases: TGTGCCAGCAGCCTCCTCGGAGGAACCTACAATGAGCAGTTCTTC. Translated: CASSLLGGTYNEQFF.

The rearrangement joins TRBV15 to TRBJ2-7; a weak D match, TRBD2 (5 bases). Germline V gene sequence: CDR1 LNHNV, CDR2 YYDKDF (reference sequence). CDR3 size: 17 residues. V shed 0 bases and J shed 2 bases, with 17 bases lying between them. The CDR3 nucleotides are TGTGCCACCAGCAGAGATAGATCGGCAGGACTCCCCTACGAGCAGTACTTC. Amino acids: CATSRDRSAGLPYEQYF.

This clone was seen just once. The chain uses TRBV5-1 and TRBJ2-7; D might be TRBD1 (6 bases). Germline V gene sequence: CDR1 SGHRS, CDR2 YFSETQ. The CDR3 is 15 residues long. V lost 0 bases and J 5 bases, leaving 15 bases between the germline ends. This CDR3 reads CASSLVPQGFNEQYF. For the CDR3, the DNA is TGCGCCAGCAGCTTGGTACCCCAGGGGTTCAACGAGCAGTACTTC.

The V and J genes are TRBV7-2 and TRBJ2-3; 8 bases agree with TRBD1. Germline V gene lookup returns CDR1 SGHTA and CDR2 FQGNSA. This CDR3 comprises 16 residues. J gave up 0 bases and V 0 bases, and 2 bases lay outside the gene matches. Written as DNA, the CDR3 is TGTGCCAGCAGCTTAGCGGGACAGGCTAGCACAGATACGCAGTATTTT. Amino acids: CASSLAGQASTDTQYF.

V gene TRBV18 combines with J gene TRBJ1-1; D remains ambiguous. Germline V gene data show CDR1 as KGHSH and CDR2 as LQKENI. V was shortened by 5 bases and J by 4 bases, with 14 bases between the two germline ends. This CDR3 region has 14 residues. The DNA of the CDR3 is TGTGCCAGCTCAGGGAGGGAGGTTGGCACTGAAGCTTTCTTT. Amino acids: CASSGREVGTEAFF.

This clone appeared once. The chain joins TRBV7-6 to TRBJ2-5; 10 bases line up with TRBD2. Germline V gene data show CDR1 as SGHVS and CDR2 as FNYEAQ. Germline trimming cut 1 base from V and 1 base from J; bases unmatched to any gene: 3. CDR3 length: 16 amino acids. The CDR3 sequence: CASSLDASGGQETQYF. Written as DNA, the CDR3 is TGTGCCAGCAGCTTAGATGCTAGCGGGGGCCAAGAGACCCAGTACTTC.

This rearrangement joins TRBV5-5 to TRBJ1-1, with TRBD1 matching over 11 bases. Germline V lookup: CDR1 SGHKS, CDR2 YYEKEE (reference sequence). The CDR3 sequence is 15 residues long. With 4 bases clipped from V and 0 bases from J, the junction kept 2 bases outside the gene matches. CDR3 sequence (DNA): TGTGCCAGCAGCCCGGGACAGGGGGTGAACACTGAAGCTTTCTTT. It encodes CASSPGQGVNTEAFF. Full variable domain (remainder filled in from reference TRBV5-5 and TRBJ1-1): DAGVTQSPTHLIKTRGQQVTLRCSPISGHKSVSWYQQVLGQGPQFIFQYYEKEERGRGNFPDRFSARQFPNYSSELNVNALLLGDSALYLCASSPGQGVNTEAFFGQGTRLTVV.